Sequencing of this T cell receptor (beta chain) was carried out in a study of blood T cells in healthy people across ages. Study context: About one barcoded TCR beta cDNA was captured per two T cells.

The germline V gene encodes CDR1 KGHSH and CDR2 LQKENI. Trimming stripped 0 bases from V and 5 bases from J, with 16 bases between. The CDR3 is 16 amino acids. A second 7 to 11 cycle PCR used barcoded and J-beta primers. TCRdb independently ran MiXCR on the 5' RACE reads; one entry per CDR3 protein. The sample contains 800,000 to 950,000 distinct CDR3 sequences, 25% to 35% of which appear only once. Donor samples were obtained from healthy Caucasian individuals from Russia, aged roughly 6 to 95. Samples each yielded at least 6 micrograms of total RNA. These same data were also listed under a study on T cells of mothers and their children. That report notes: Overlap measured in related mother-child pairs was slightly, non-significantly higher than in unrelated pairs.

The sequenced sample consisted of blood. The clonotype was recovered from a middle-aged woman in good health. V gene TRBV18 combines with J gene TRBJ2-5, with D perhaps given as TRBD1 or TRBD2 (5 bases each). The CDR3 region is CASSPPSQGPSETQYF. The CDR3 nucleotides read TGTGCCAGCTCACCACCGTCTCAGGGACCAAGTGAGACCCAGTACTTC.